The 21 T cell receptor beta chains below all came from one sample that was sequenced in a study of CD8 T cells in ankylosing spondylitis. Whole-study findings and limits: Seemingly distinctive of ankylosing spondylitis blood was a TCR beta motif formed by eight highly homologous variants.

MiXCR, applied by TCRdb to the 5' RACE reads, yields one record per CDR3 protein. Of around 770,000 distinct CDR3 sequences listed, around 20% are singletons. No antigen is known for these receptors. The sample consisted of blood, either unsorted or a sorted T cell fraction (not recorded which). The receptors were sampled from a male donor with ankylosing spondylitis.

This clonotype was seen repeatedly, ten times or more. The genes are TRBV3-1 and TRBJ2-1; D perhaps matches TRBD2 (5 bases). The CDR3 length is 17 residues. Trimming removed 0 bases from V and 1 base from J, with 13 bases in between. CDR1 LGHDT and CDR2 YNNKEL come from the germline V gene (reference sequence). As DNA, the CDR3 is TGTGCCAGCAGCCAAGAAAGTCAGCGGCTATCCTACAATGAGCAGTTCTTC. Translation: CASSQESQRLSYNEQFF.

This chain's CDR3 is CASSFLGGKYEQYF. The CDR3 DNA reads TGTGCCAGCAGTTTCCTTGGGGGGAAGTACGAGCAGTACTTC. J is TRBJ2-7 and V is TRBV27; possibly TRBD2 for D (6 bases). In germline, CDR1 is MNHEY, CDR2 SMNVEV (reference sequence). The V end was cut by 3 bases, the J end by 4 bases, with 13 bases between. This CDR3 has 14 amino acids.

This clonotype was seen just once. The V gene is TRBV4-1, the J gene TRBJ1-2; perhaps TRBD1 as D (6 bases). With 8 bases removed from V and 4 bases from J, the gap between germline ends came to 17 bases. This CDR3 has 14 amino acids. The germline V gene encodes CDR1 MGHRA and CDR2 YSYEKL. The CDR3 DNA reads TGCGCCAGCGGGGGCGGTGGATGGAGCTATGGCTACACCTTC. Translated: CASGGGGWSYGYTF.

The J gene is TRBJ2-2, the V gene TRBV10-3, with TRBD2 matching 7 bases. This CDR3 is built from 13 residues. CDR1 and CDR2 (germline): ENHRY, SYGVKD. The trim removed 8 bases at V and 8 bases at J, leaving 8 bases unmatched. CDR3 DNA sequence: TGTGCCATCGGGGAACTAGCGACAGGGGAGCTGTTTTTT. Its translation: CAIGELATGELFF.

The genes are TRBV29-1 and TRBJ2-1, with D perhaps TRBD2 (6 bases). Germline CDR1 is SQVTM and CDR2 is ANQGSEA. Trimming left V 8 bases short and J 0 bases short, with 11 bases between. This CDR3 spans 13 amino acids. The CDR3 loop reads CSTSTSSYNEQFF. Written as DNA, the CDR3 is TGCAGCACATCGACTAGCTCCTACAATGAGCAGTTCTTC.

The chain is built from TRBV4-1 and TRBJ1-6, with D possibly being TRBD1 (5 bases). Germline V CDR1 and CDR2: MGHRA, YSYEKL. The V end was cut by 1 base, the J end by 9 bases, with 13 bases between. The CDR3 has 15 amino acids. CDR3 bases: TGCGCCAGCAGCCAAGGGGACCGGATTGGTTCACCCCTCCACTTT. It yields the protein CASSQGDRIGSPLHF.

The chain uses TRBV2 and TRBJ1-1; TRBD1 matches at 12 bases. The CDR3 is made up of 19 amino acids. The trim removed 2 bases at V and 5 bases at J, leaving 15 bases unmatched. Germline V gene data show CDR1 as SNHLY and CDR2 as FYNNEI. The CDR3 DNA follows: TGTGCCAGCAGTGAAAAGGGACAGGGGGCAAGGAGGGGGAATACTGAAGCTTTCTTT. Protein product: CASSEKGQGARRGNTEAFF.

This clonotype was observed at least ten times. The CDR3 spells CASSGTGTSFMGYTF. In DNA form, the CDR3 reads TGCGCCAGCAGCGGAACCGGGACATCATTTATGGGATACACCTTC. This chain connects TRBV5-1 to TRBJ1-2; the D gene is possibly TRBD1 (6 bases). Per the germline V gene, CDR1 is SGHRS and CDR2 is YFSETQ. Trimming removed 4 bases from V and 11 bases from J, with 24 bases in between. The CDR3 contains 15 residues.

The V call is TRBV5-1, the J call TRBJ2-1, with a weak D call TRBD1 (7 bases). This CDR3 contains 15 residues. The germline gives CDR1 SGHRS, CDR2 YFSETQ. V was clipped by 0 bases and J by 3 bases, with 10 bases between them. The CDR3, as DNA: TGCGCCAGCAGCTTGGCCAGGGGGGACTACAATGAGCAGTTCTTC. Translated, it gives CASSLARGDYNEQFF.

The V gene is TRBV6-1, the J gene TRBJ2-7; D remains unclear. Germline CDR1 and CDR2: MNHNS and SASEGT. The CDR3 contains 11 residues. Trimming shortened V by 7 bases and J by 2 bases, and 6 bases separated the two germline ends. The CDR3 DNA follows: TGTGCCAGCAAGGAGACCTACGAGCAGTACTTC. It specifies CASKETYEQYF.

This rearrangement joins TRBV5-1 to TRBJ2-1, with a tentative D call TRBD2 (5 bases). Looked up from germline, CDR1 is SGHRS and CDR2 is YFSETQ. This CDR3 is 16 amino acids long. The ends were cut back, 4 bases at V and 0 bases at J, with 14 bases in the middle. The CDR3 region is CASSPGVYSSYNEQFF. In DNA, the CDR3 is TGCGCCAGCAGCCCCGGGGTCTACAGCTCCTACAATGAGCAGTTCTTC. The entire variable domain, with the rest obtained from reference TRBV5-1 and TRBJ2-1, is as follows: KAGVTQTPRYLIKTRGQQVTLSCSPISGHRSVSWYQQTPGQGLQFLFEYFSETQRNKGNFPGRFSGRQFSNSRSEMNVSTLELGDSALYLCASSPGVYSSYNEQFFGPGTRLTVL.

As regards this clonotype: This may come from a read error, since a much larger clone is one base off. V is TRBV12-3 or TRBV12-4 and J is TRBJ1-1; 9 bases fit TRBD1. This CDR3 spans 13 amino acids. CDR3 protein: CATSPGQGSEAFF. CDR3 nucleotide sequence: TGTGCCACCAGTCCGGGACAGGGCTCTGAAGCTTTCTTT.

This clonotype was seen only a few times. V gene TRBV15 combines with J gene TRBJ1-5, with 10 bases lining up with TRBD1. The V gene's germline CDR1 is LNHNV and CDR2 YYDKDF (reference sequence). Trimming at V came to 6 bases and at J to 5 bases, leaving 7 bases not matched to a gene. The CDR3 is 15 amino acids. The DNA for the CDR3 is TGTGCCACCAGAGCGCCGGGACAGGGGTATCAGCCCCAGCATTTT. Encoded protein: CATRAPGQGYQPQHF.

The genes are TRBV5-1 and TRBJ2-5; 10 bases align to TRBD2. V lost 2 bases and J lost 5; bases outside the gene matches: 9. This CDR3 comprises 16 residues. Germline-derived CDR1 and CDR2 are SGHRS and YFSETQ. CDR3 in amino acids: CASSFASGRSGETQYF. The CDR3 bases are TGCGCCAGCAGCTTCGCTAGCGGGAGATCAGGGGAGACCCAGTACTTC.

In this sample, this clonotype turned up a few times. The chain has TRBV5-6 and TRBJ2-5, with D unclear. The CDR3 is 15 amino acids. Trimming removed 0 bases at V and 5 bases at J, with 14 bases between. Germline CDR1 and CDR2: SGHDT and YYEEEE. The CDR3 nucleotides are TGTGCCAGCAGCTTGGGCCAAATGACGCGGGAGACCCAGTACTTC. Its translation: CASSLGQMTRETQYF.

The rearrangement uses TRBV20-1 and TRBJ2-1, with D possibly matching TRBD1 (6 bases). Germline V CDR1 and CDR2: DFQATT, SNEGSKA (reference sequence). Trimming pared 1 base from V and 9 bases from J, leaving 10 bases between. CDR3 length: 12 amino acids. The CDR3 bases are TGCAGTGCTAGAGCCGCAGGGGTTGAGCAGTTCTTC. It translates to CSARAAGVEQFF.

This clonotype has only a few counts. V is TRBV24-1 and J is TRBJ1-1; D unclear. The germline CDR1 and CDR2 sequences are KGHDR and SFDVKD. V lost 0 bases, J lost 2 bases, and 0 bases lay in between. This CDR3 has 12 residues. The CDR3 here is CATSDLNTEAFF. For the CDR3, the DNA is TGTGCCACCAGTGATTTGAACACTGAAGCTTTCTTT.

V usage is TRBV30 and J usage is TRBJ2-7; TRBD1 agrees at 9 bases. This CDR3 has 15 amino acids. With 4 bases clipped from V and 1 base from J, the junction kept 8 bases outside the gene matches. Germline CDR1 and CDR2: GTSNPN and SVGIG (reference sequence). The CDR3 protein is CAWTQEQGASYEQYF. In DNA form, the CDR3 reads TGTGCCTGGACGCAAGAACAGGGGGCTTCCTACGAGCAGTACTTC.

This clonotype showed up many times. The chain recombines TRBV5-1 with TRBJ2-1, with D unclear. This CDR3 has 14 amino acids. The V gene's germline CDR1 is SGHRS and CDR2 YFSETQ. Trimming stripped 5 bases from V and 3 bases from J, with 12 bases between. This chain's CDR3 is CASSPPPHYNEQFF. DNA for the CDR3: TGCGCCAGCAGTCCTCCCCCCCACTACAATGAGCAGTTCTTC.

The chain joins TRBV4-1 to TRBJ2-7; D unclear. The CDR3 covers 15 residues. Trimming shortened V by 0 bases and J by 2 bases, and 11 bases separated the two germline ends. Germline V gene lookup returns CDR1 MGHRA and CDR2 YSYEKL. CDR3 protein: CASSQDPAPTYEQYF. In nucleotides, the CDR3 is TGCGCCAGCAGCCAAGATCCAGCACCTACCTACGAGCAGTACTTC.

The chain recombines TRBV20-1 with TRBJ1-6; tentative D call: TRBD1 (5 bases). The CDR3 spans 17 residues. V lost 0 bases and J 0 bases, leaving 12 bases between the germline ends. From germline, CDR1 is DFQATT and CDR2 SNEGSKA (reference sequence). CDR3 DNA: TGCAGTGCTAGAGACGGACACGCACTCTCCTATAATTCACCCCTCCACTTT. Amino acid sequence: CSARDGHALSYNSPLHF.